This T cell receptor beta chain was sequenced during a study of blood T cells in healthy people across ages. This clonotype was recorded a few times. The V segment lost 3 bases and the J segment 1 base; nucleotides outside the gene matches: 11. The CDR3 contains 17 residues. Germline V gene data show CDR1 as MGHRA and CDR2 as YSYEKL. A second PCR of about 7 to 12 cycles used a sample-barcoded 5' primer and a J-beta primer mix. Each CDR3 protein gets one entry after TCRdb re-called the 5' RACE reads with MiXCR. The sample holds about 1.5 million distinct CDR3 sequences, 35% to 45% seen once. The chain links TRBV4-1 to TRBJ2-7; 8 bases match TRBD1. This TCR derives from a woman younger than 30 in good health. The sequencing sample was made of blood. The CDR3 sequence is CASSQEQTGVLSYEQYF. CDR3 DNA: TGCGCCAGCAGCCAGGAACAGACAGGGGTACTATCCTACGAGCAGTACTTC.